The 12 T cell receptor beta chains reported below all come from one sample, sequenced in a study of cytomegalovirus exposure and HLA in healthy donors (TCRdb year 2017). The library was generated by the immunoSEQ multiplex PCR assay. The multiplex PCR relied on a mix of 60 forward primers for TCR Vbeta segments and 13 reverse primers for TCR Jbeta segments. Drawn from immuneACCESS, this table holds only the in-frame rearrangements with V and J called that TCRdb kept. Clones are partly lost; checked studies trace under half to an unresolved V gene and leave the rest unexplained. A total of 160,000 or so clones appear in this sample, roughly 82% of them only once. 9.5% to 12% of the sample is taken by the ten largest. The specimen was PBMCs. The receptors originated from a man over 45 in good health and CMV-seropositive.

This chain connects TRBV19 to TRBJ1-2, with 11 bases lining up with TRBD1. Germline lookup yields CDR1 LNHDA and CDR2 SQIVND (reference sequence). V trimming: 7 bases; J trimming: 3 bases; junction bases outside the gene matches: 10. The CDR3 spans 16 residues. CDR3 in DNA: TGTGCCAGTAAGGGACAGGGGGTCATCCGGGACTATGGCTACACCTTC. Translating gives CASKGQGVIRDYGYTF.

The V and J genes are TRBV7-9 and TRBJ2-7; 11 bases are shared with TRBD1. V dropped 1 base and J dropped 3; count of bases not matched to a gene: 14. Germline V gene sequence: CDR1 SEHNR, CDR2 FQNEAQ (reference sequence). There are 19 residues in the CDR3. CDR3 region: CASSLESGWTGGIFYEQYF. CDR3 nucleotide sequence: TGTGCCAGCAGCTTAGAATCCGGTTGGACAGGGGGCATTTTCTACGAGCAGTACTTC.

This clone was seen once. CDR3 residues: CASSLYLAGYEQYF. The CDR3 nucleotides are TGTGCCAGCAGCTTGTATCTAGCGGGGTACGAGCAGTACTTC. The chain joins TRBV5-6 to TRBJ2-7; the match to TRBD2 covers 9 bases. The CDR3 spans 14 residues. V lost 1 base to trimming and J lost 4 bases; unmatched junction nucleotides: 3. Germline V gives CDR1 SGHDT, CDR2 YYEEEE.

CDR3 bases: TGCGCCAGCAGCCCCCGGGGTAGCTTAACAGATACGCAGTATTTT. Amino acid sequence: CASSPRGSLTDTQYF. The chain couples TRBV4-3 to TRBJ2-3, with D perhaps TRBD2 (5 bases). This CDR3 is built from 15 residues. Germline loops: CDR1 LGHNA, CDR2 YSLEER. V lost 4 bases and J 3 bases, leaving 14 bases between the germline ends.

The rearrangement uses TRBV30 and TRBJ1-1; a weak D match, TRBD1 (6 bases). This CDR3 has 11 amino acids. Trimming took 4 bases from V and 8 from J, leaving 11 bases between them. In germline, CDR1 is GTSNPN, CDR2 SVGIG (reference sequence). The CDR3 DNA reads TGTGCCTGGATACAGGGAGAAGAAGCTTTCTTT. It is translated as CAWIQGEEAFF.

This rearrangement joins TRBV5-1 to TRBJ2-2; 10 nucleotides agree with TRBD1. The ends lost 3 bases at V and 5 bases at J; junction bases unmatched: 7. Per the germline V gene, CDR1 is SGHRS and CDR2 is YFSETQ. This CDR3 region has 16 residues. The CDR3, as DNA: TGCGCCAGCAGCTCGGGACAGGGGTCCGGGACCGGGGAGCTGTTTTTT. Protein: CASSSGQGSGTGELFF.

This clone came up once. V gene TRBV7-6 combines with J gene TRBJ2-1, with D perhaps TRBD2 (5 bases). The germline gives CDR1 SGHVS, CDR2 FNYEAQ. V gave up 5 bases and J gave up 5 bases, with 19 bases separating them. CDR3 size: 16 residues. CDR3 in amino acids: CASSPIASPYNNEQFF. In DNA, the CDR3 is TGTGCCAGCAGCCCCATAGCGTCCCCTTATAACAATGAGCAGTTCTTC. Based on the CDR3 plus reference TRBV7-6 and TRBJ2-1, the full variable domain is GAGVSQSPRYKVTKRGQDVALRCDPISGHVSLYWYRQALGQGPEFLTYFNYEAQQDKSGLPNDRFSAERPEGSISTLTIQRTEQRDSAMYRCASSPIASPYNNEQFFGPGTRLTVL.

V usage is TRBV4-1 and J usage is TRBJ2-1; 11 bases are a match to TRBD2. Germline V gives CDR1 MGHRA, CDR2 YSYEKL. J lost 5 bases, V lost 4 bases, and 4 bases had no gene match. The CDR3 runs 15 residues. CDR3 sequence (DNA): TGCGCCAGCAGCCGGACTAGCGGGCGGGACAATGAGCAGTTCTTC. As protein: CASSRTSGRDNEQFF.

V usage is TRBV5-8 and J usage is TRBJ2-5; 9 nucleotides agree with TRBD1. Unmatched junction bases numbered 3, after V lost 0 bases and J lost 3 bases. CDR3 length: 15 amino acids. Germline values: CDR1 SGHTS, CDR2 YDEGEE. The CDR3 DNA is TGTGCCAGCAGCTTGGCAGGACAGGGGAAAGAGACCCAGTACTTC. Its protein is CASSLAGQGKETQYF.

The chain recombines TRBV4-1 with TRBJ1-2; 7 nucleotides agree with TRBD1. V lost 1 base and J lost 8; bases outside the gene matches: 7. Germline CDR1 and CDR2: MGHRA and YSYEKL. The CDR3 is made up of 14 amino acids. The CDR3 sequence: CASSQGTGEEGYTF. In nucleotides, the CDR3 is TGCGCCAGCAGCCAAGGTACAGGGGAAGAAGGCTACACCTTC.

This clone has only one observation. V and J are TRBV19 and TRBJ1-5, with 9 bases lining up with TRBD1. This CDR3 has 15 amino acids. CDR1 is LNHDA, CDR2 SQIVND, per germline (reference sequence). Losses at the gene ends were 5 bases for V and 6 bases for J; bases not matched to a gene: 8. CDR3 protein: CASSPTGGAGQPQHF. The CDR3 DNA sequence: TGTGCCAGTAGTCCCACAGGGGGCGCAGGTCAGCCCCAGCATTTT.

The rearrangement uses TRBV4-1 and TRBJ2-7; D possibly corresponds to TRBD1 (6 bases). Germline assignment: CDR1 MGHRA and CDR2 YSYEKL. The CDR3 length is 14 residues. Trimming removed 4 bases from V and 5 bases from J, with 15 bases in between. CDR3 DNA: TGCGCCAGCAGCCCCTCCACAGGGATACACGAGCAGTACTTC. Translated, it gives CASSPSTGIHEQYF.